These T cell receptor beta chains were read from a single sample in a study of T cells in Graves' hyperthyroidism and ophthalmopathy. TCRdb itself ran the multiplex PCR reads through MiXCR, one entry per CDR3 protein. The sample holds 650,000 to 700,000 distinct CDR3 sequences, roughly 17% seen once. The sequenced sample was blood. These receptors all come from a man aged 50 or older with Graves' hyperthyroidism. Each CDR3 is given with its conserved first and last residue. Fields, in order: clone size, J gene, V gene, D gene, CDR3 DNA, CDR3 protein. D genes are given only for firm matches. Only part of the rows carry a size: once, few, many, or a class if the clone is expanded.

>many|TRBJ2-5|TRBV2|NA
TGTGCCAGCAGTGAGTCTACCCCCTCTGGGTACTTC
CASSESTPSGYF
>few|TRBJ2-3|TRBV27|TRBD2
TGTGCCAGCAGTTTACTCAGCGGGAGCCGCACAGATACGCAGTATTTT
CASSLLSGSRTDTQYF
>few|TRBJ1-1|TRBV24-1|TRBD1
TGTGCCACCAGTGATTCAGGGACAGGGGGAACTGAAGCTTTCTTT
CATSDSGTGGTEAFF
>many|TRBJ2-3|TRBV28|NA
TGTGCCATCCACCAGGGGTCGGCAGATACGCAGTATTTT
CAIHQGSADTQYF
>many|TRBJ2-2|TRBV6-1|NA
TGTGCCAGCAGTCCCAACCCTGGGACCGGGGAGCTGTTTTTT
CASSPNPGTGELFF
>many|TRBJ2-7|TRBV27|NA
TGTGCCACCGGGCGAGGAGGGAATGGCGAGCAGTACTTC
CATGRGGNGEQYF
>few|TRBJ2-3|TRBV20-1|TRBD2
TGCAGTGCTAGAGATGATGGACTAGCGCAAGATACGCAGTATTTT
CSARDDGLAQDTQYF
>many|TRBJ2-7|TRBV20-1|TRBD1
TGCAGTGCTAGAACGGGACAGGAGTACGAGCAGTACTTC
CSARTGQEYEQYF
>few|TRBJ2-5|TRBV4-2|TRBD2
TGTGCCAGCAGCCAAGCCGGGATAGCGGGAGTCGAGACCCAGTACTTC
CASSQAGIAGVETQYF
>few|TRBJ2-1|TRBV19|NA
TGTGCCAGTAGTATATCGGACTCCTACAATGAGCAGTTCTTC
CASSISDSYNEQFF
>many|TRBJ1-1|TRBV20-1|NA
TGCAGTGCTGCGGGGCAGGGAAAACCTGAAGCTTTCTTT
CSAAGQGKPEAFF
>many|TRBJ2-7|TRBV10-2|TRBD1
TGCGCCACCAAGACAGGGGGCTTTGGGTACGAGCAGTACTTC
CATKTGGFGYEQYF
>many|TRBJ2-2|TRBV6-1|TRBD1
TGTGCCAGCAGTGGAGGACAGGGTTCGGACACCGGGGAGCTGTTTTTT
CASSGGQGSDTGELFF
>NA|TRBJ1-4|TRBV12-3/TRBV12-4|TRBD1
TGTGCCAGCAGTTGGAGGACAGGGGTTTGGGAAAAACTGTTTTTT
CASSWRTGVWEKLFF
>NA|TRBJ1-5|TRBV2|NA
TGTGCCAGCGCAGGAGGGGAATACACCGGGGGGAGCAATCAGCCCCAGCATTTT
CASAGGEYTGGSNQPQHF
>many|TRBJ2-1|TRBV28|TRBD2
TGTGCCAGCAGTCAAGCGGGATCCTACAATGAGCAGTTCTTC
CASSQAGSYNEQFF
>few|TRBJ1-6|TRBV6-1|NA
TGTGCCAGCAGTGACAGGGTAGAGAATTCACCCCTCCACTTT
CASSDRVENSPLHF
>few|TRBJ1-5|TRBV20-1|TRBD1
TGCAGTGCTACGAAATTGACGGACAGGGTATACCAGCCCCAGCATTTT
CSATKLTDRVYQPQHF
>NA|TRBJ2-7|TRBV6-5|TRBD2
TGTGCCAGCAGTTACCTTCGACTAGCGGACGAGCAGTACTTC
CASSYLRLADEQYF
>many|TRBJ2-1|TRBV11-2|NA
TGTGCCAGCAGCTTAGAAAGGCTTCGTGGGTCCTACAATGAGCAGTTCTTC
CASSLERLRGSYNEQFF
>few|TRBJ2-3|TRBV30|TRBD2
TGTGCCTGGAACAGAGGGACTAGCGCCACAGATACGCAGTATTTT
CAWNRGTSATDTQYF
>many|TRBJ2-5|TRBV29-1|NA
TGCAGCGTTGCCGGACAACCTGGAGAGACCCAGTACTTC
CSVAGQPGETQYF
>few|TRBJ2-1|TRBV7-9|NA
TGTGCCAGCAGCTTAGGAGACGGCTACAATGAGCAGTTCTTC
CASSLGDGYNEQFF
>NA|TRBJ2-3|TRBV28|NA
TGTGCCAGCAGTCGGATTACACACCCTAGCACAGATACGCAGTATTTT
CASSRITHPSTDTQYF
>once|TRBJ2-2|TRBV29-1|NA
TGCAGCGTTCCCGGGACTTCGAACACCGGGGAGCTGTTTTTT
CSVPGTSNTGELFF
>few|TRBJ1-4|TRBV5-1|NA
TGCGCCAGCAGAGGGACGGAAAATGAAAAACTGTTTTTT
CASRGTENEKLFF
>many|TRBJ2-3|TRBV2|TRBD2
TGTGCCAGCAGTAGCGGGAGCTCAGATACGCAGTATTTT
CASSSGSSDTQYF
>many|TRBJ2-7|TRBV2|TRBD2
TGTGCCAGCAATCTAGCGGGAACCTCCTACGAGCAGTACTTC
CASNLAGTSYEQYF